This TCR beta chain was observed in a study of T cells after yellow fever vaccination (dated by TCRdb to the late 2010s). Regarding the complete study: The SMART-Seq v4 Ultra Low Input RNA kit was used to prepare libraries from fractions with low cell numbers. Blood samples were taken at several timepoints before and after primary and secondary immunization, and bulk PBMC replicates and cell subsets were isolated. To follow T-cell clones before and after primary and booster YFV17D yellow fever vaccination, bulk TCR alpha and beta repertoires were sequenced over time. The cohort comprised two healthy male donors, one aged 18 to 29 and one aged 30 to 40 years. What the work shows at the level of the full study, not this receptor alone: Because the study included only two donors, the extent to which the findings can be generalized is limited. Compared with the primary T-cell response, the secondary T-cell response was weaker but faster, peaking on day 5 rather than day 15. Most clones expanded after primary vaccination were re-detected after the booster (approximately 95% of CD4 and around 86% of CD8), suggesting broad memory maintenance. A small fraction of clonotypes appeared in both the CD4 and CD8 compartments, likely as a result of convergent recombination. FACS-sorted repertoires could contain abundant contaminating clonotypes from the bulk population, so computational filtering was required.

The label giving this sample's treatment or condition can be read as: live attenuated yellow fever vaccine strain. Two biological replicates of bulk PBMCs were collected at each blood-draw timepoint. A standard Ficoll-Paque protocol was used to isolate PBMCs from peripheral blood. RNA was extracted with TriZol from bulk PBMCs, CD4 and CD8 fractions, and dextramer-positive and dextramer-negative fractions. Its CDR3 holds 15 amino acids, cysteine through phenylalanine. The read is trimmed to its CDR3 DNA, 45 bases read in frame from base 1. The germline V gene specifies SGDLS as CDR1 and YYNGEE as CDR2. Trimming accounts for 1 base at V and 4 bases at J, while the number of junction bases matched to no gene is 4. TCR cDNA was synthesized by 5'RACE template switching, through which a universal primer site and unique molecular identifiers were introduced. Priming for cDNA synthesis came from both the TCR alpha and TCR beta constant segments. Library amplification involved two PCR steps, and the second step added sample barcodes and sequencing adapters. Sequencing of libraries was done on Illumina HiSeq 2500 (2x100 bp) or NovaSeq (2x150 bp). In the paper's pipeline: Demultiplexing of reads and collapsing into UMI consensus sequences were performed with MIGEC, and V(D)J alignment was carried out with MiXCR. Using edgeR on replicate PBMC samples, clonotypes were called vaccine-responding if FDR was below 0.01 and the log2 fold change was above 5 up to day 15. Bulk clonotypes were assigned CD4 or CD8 identity according to which sequenced CD4 or CD8 repertoire held them at higher abundance. TCRdb itself trimmed the public reads at Q25 with fastp, ran MiXCR and retained productive beta chains. One record per CDR3 amino acid sequence lists the most common genes and DNA. It is TCRdb's table, rather than the study itself, that gives the V and J calls and clone size. Across this sample there are approximately 510,000 distinct CDR3 sequences, with roughly a fifth seen only once. Around 17% of the sample is held by the ten biggest clonotypes.

On this clonotype itself: Its cognate antigen has yet to be identified. Within one base of it there is no much larger clone, and no base qualities were kept.

This clonotype was obtained from a young man who received the YFV17D yellow fever vaccine. The sequence joins TRBV9 to TRBJ2-3, and 9 bases in between align with TRBD2. The source was PBMCs, collected approximately 22 days after the first yellow fever vaccination. The CDR3 in this case is CASSVSGGPPDTQYF. The DNA sequence follows: TGTGCCAGCAGCGTAAGCGGGGGGCCTCCAGATACGCAGTATTTT.